This T cell receptor (beta chain) emerged from a study of T-cell reconstitution after alpha-beta-depleted transplantation in children. Preparation of the TCRbeta library involved a method that used unique molecular identifiers. TCRdb processed the PCR reads anew with MiXCR; each CDR3 protein has one entry. Of approximately 590,000 distinct CDR3 sequences in the sample, 10% were seen once. Trimming took 10 bases from V and 5 from J, leaving 21 bases between them. The CDR3 has 14 amino acids. About this clonotype: A clone one base away is much larger, so this may be a read error.

Sample: PBMCs from the stem cell graft donor, taken from the stem cell graft. This sequence joins TRBV12-3 or TRBV12-4 and TRBJ2-7; the D gene is possibly TRBD2 (6 bases). The clonotype was recovered from a human donor who donated a stem cell graft to a child with acute myeloid leukemia. In DNA, the CDR3 is TGTGCCAACAGGTACAGCCCTAGCGCTAACGAGCAGTACTTC. Encoded protein: CANRYSPSANEQYF.